This TCR beta chain was documented in a study of identical twins. This clonotype was seen more than once but under ten times. The junction shows a germline mismatch at one end, possibly a read error. Germline CDR1 SSHAT, CDR2 FNYEAQ (reference sequence). There are 13 residues in the CDR3. The cDNA had a unique molecular identifier and a template-switch universal primer site. One entry per CDR3 protein results from TCRdb running MiXCR on the 5' RACE reads. The sample includes 600,000 to 850,000 distinct CDR3 sequences, roughly 18% of them seen just once. These data were likewise used in another study, on T cells expressing NK-cell markers. According to that study: Roughly six donors showed dominant NKG2C+ clonotypes comprising roughly 1.0-7.5% of their CD8+ T cells.

The receptor's source is a young woman in good health. This chain joins TRBV7-7 and TRBJ2-1; TRBD1 agrees at 7 bases. The material sequenced was PBMCs. The CDR3 sequence is CASSPGQRNEQFF. The CDR3 DNA reads as TGTGCTAGCAGCCCGGGACAGAGAAATGAGCAGTTCTTC.